One T cell receptor (beta chain) is described in this entry. These data originate in a study of blood T cell repertoires in COVID-19. Across the whole study: Acute and convalescent COVID-19 samples came from the United States, Italy and Spain. From T cells, B-cell-depleted T cells, or PBMCs came the material, which was cDNA or gDNA.

Clones were sequenced by immunoSEQ multiplex PCR, and TCRdb holds only the in-frame ones, with some missing. The sample shows about 360,000 clones, around 90% of them seen only once. Sequenced: peripheral blood. The clonotype comes from a human donor in a cohort sampled during active COVID-19.

The CDR3 DNA reads TGCGCCAGCAGCTTTCTTGGGACTAGCCAAAACACCGGGGAGCTGTTTTTT. It encodes CASSFLGTSQNTGELFF. The chain links TRBV5-1 to TRBJ2-2; 9 bases align to TRBD2. There are 17 residues in the CDR3. Germline CDR1 and CDR2: SGHRS and YFSETQ. V was pared by 2 bases and J by 2 bases, with 7 bases of the junction left unmatched.